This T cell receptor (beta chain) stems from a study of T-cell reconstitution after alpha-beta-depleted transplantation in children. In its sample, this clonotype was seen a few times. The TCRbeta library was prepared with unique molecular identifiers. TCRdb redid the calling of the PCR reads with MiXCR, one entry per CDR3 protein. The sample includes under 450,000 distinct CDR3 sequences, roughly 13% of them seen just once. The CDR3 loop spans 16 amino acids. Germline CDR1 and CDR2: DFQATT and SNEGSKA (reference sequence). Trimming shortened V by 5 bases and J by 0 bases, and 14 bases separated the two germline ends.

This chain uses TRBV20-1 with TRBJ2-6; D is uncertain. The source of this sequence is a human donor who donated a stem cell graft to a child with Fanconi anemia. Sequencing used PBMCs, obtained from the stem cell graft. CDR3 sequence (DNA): TGCAGTGCTTTACCGACGGCTGACTCTGGGGCCAACGTCCTGACTTTC. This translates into CSALPTADSGANVLTF.